Listed here are 27 T cell receptor beta chains from one sample, sequenced in a study of blood T cell repertoires in COVID-19. Clones were sequenced by immunoSEQ multiplex PCR, and TCRdb holds only the in-frame ones, with some missing. The sample has 30,000 to 35,000 clones, roughly 92% seen once. The sequenced sample was peripheral blood. The receptor source for this set is a human donor in a cohort sampled during active COVID-19.

The chain links TRBV6-4 to TRBJ2-2; 10 bases map to TRBD2. Germline trimming cut 6 bases from V and 6 bases from J; bases unmatched to any gene: 4. Germline V gene lookup returns CDR1 MRHNA and CDR2 SNTAGT. This CDR3 comprises 14 residues. The CDR3 region is CASSPGLASGELFF. In DNA, the CDR3 is TGTGCCAGCAGCCCGGGACTAGCGTCCGGGGAGCTGTTTTTT.

This sequence joins TRBV10-2 and TRBJ2-7; D is possibly TRBD2 (5 bases). The CDR3 sequence is 18 residues long. Per the germline V gene, CDR1 is WSHSY and CDR2 is SAAADI. Trimming pared 2 bases from V and 2 bases from J, leaving 22 bases between. The CDR3 loop reads CASSEVGLDRDRTYEQYF. The CDR3, as DNA: TGCGCCAGCAGTGAGGTAGGTTTGGACCGGGATAGGACCTACGAGCAGTACTTC.

This clone has only one observation. The gene calls are TRBV30 and TRBJ2-7, with D possibly being TRBD1 (6 bases). CDR1 and CDR2 from the germline V gene are GTSNPN and SVGIG (reference sequence). Trimming cost V 4 bases and J 2 bases, with 12 bases left between them. This CDR3 has 13 residues. The CDR3 DNA reads as TGTGCCTGGACCCGGACAGACACCTACGAGCAGTACTTC. Its protein product is CAWTRTDTYEQYF.

The sample holds one count of this clone. The chain joins TRBV9 to TRBJ2-7; perhaps TRBD2 as D (6 bases). Germline V gene sequence: CDR1 SGDLS, CDR2 YYNGEE. Deletions cut 0 bases from V and 2 bases from J, with 9 bases between. The CDR3 is 14 amino acids. The CDR3 here is CASSVGGNAYEQYF. The CDR3 DNA sequence: TGTGCCAGCAGCGTAGGCGGGAACGCCTACGAGCAGTACTTC. The whole variable domain, remainder taken from reference TRBV9 and TRBJ2-7, is DSGVTQTPKHLITATGQRVTLRCSPRSGDLSVYWYQQSLDQGLQFLIQYYNGEERAKGNILERFSAQQFPDLHSELNLSSLELGDSALYFCASSVGGNAYEQYFGPGTRLTVT.

V gene TRBV6-5 combines with J gene TRBJ2-7; D perhaps matches TRBD2 (5 bases). V lost 2 bases and J 2 bases, leaving 10 bases between the germline ends. CDR1 is MNHEY, CDR2 SVGAGI, per germline. The CDR3 contains 14 residues. The CDR3, as DNA: TGTGCCAGCAGTTACGCGGAGGCAACCTACGAGCAGTACTTC. This gives the protein CASSYAEATYEQYF.

This chain uses TRBV30 with TRBJ1-2, with D possibly being TRBD1 (6 bases). Germline CDR1 is GTSNPN and CDR2 is SVGIG (reference sequence). The CDR3 consists of 16 residues. Trimming shortened V by 4 bases and J by 8 bases, and 26 bases separated the two germline ends. The CDR3 DNA reads as TGTGCCTGGACTCAACCTCGGACAGCGCTATCGGGCGGCTACACCTTC. This translates into CAWTQPRTALSGGYTF.

The V gene is TRBV6-5, the J gene TRBJ2-3; 8 nucleotides align to TRBD1. V trimming: 7 bases; J trimming: 2 bases; junction bases outside the gene matches: 8. Germline lookup yields CDR1 MNHEY and CDR2 SVGAGI. The length of the CDR3 is 15 residues. The CDR3 loop is CASKEGTGYTDTQYF. CDR3 sequence (DNA): TGTGCCAGCAAAGAGGGGACAGGCTACACAGATACGCAGTATTTT.

The rearrangement uses TRBV9 and TRBJ2-3, with TRBD2 as a possible D gene (6 bases). The V end was cut by 0 bases, the J end by 1 base, with 9 bases between. The CDR3 has 15 residues. Germline assignment: CDR1 SGDLS and CDR2 YYNGEE. The CDR3 spells CASSVGSGGTDTQYF. The CDR3 DNA reads TGTGCCAGCAGCGTAGGTAGCGGAGGCACAGATACGCAGTATTTT.

The chain has TRBV25-1 and TRBJ2-2; 8 bases map to TRBD2. Germline V gene data show CDR1 as MGHDK and CDR2 as SYGVNS. The CDR3 has 16 amino acids. The trim removed 2 bases at V and 4 bases at J, leaving 6 bases unmatched. CDR3 loop: CASSEGTRAITGELFF. CDR3 in DNA: TGTGCCAGCAGTGAAGGGACTAGGGCAATCACCGGGGAGCTGTTTTTT.

CDR3 sequence reads: CASSPEDRGRNDEQYF. The CDR3 DNA is TGTGCCAGCTCACCAGAAGACAGGGGGCGCAACGACGAGCAGTACTTC. V and J are TRBV18 and TRBJ2-7; 10 bases are a match to TRBD1. CDR1 and CDR2 from the germline V gene are KGHSH and LQKENI. This CDR3 spans 16 amino acids. The junction had 9 bases not matched to a gene; V was cut back by 2 bases and J by 5 bases.

This rearrangement joins TRBV4-1 to TRBJ1-1; D unclear. The CDR3 length is 18 residues. V gave up 1 base and J gave up 0 bases, with 18 bases separating them. Germline V gene sequence: CDR1 MGHRA, CDR2 YSYEKL. CDR3 sequence reads: CASSQAYGRTQLNTEAFF. The CDR3 DNA is TGCGCCAGCAGCCAAGCCTATGGACGGACTCAACTGAACACTGAAGCTTTCTTT.

By proportion, this clone is medium-sized. This chain connects TRBV27 to TRBJ1-3; D might be TRBD1 (5 bases). From germline, CDR1 is MNHEY and CDR2 SMNVEV (reference sequence). V was pared by 0 bases and J by 2 bases, with 11 bases between. CDR3 size: 16 residues. CDR3 region: CASSLSWGGTGNTIYF. The CDR3 region has the DNA TGTGCCAGCAGTTTATCGTGGGGCGGAACTGGAAACACCATATATTTT.

The gene calls are TRBV6-5 and TRBJ2-2; weak D call: TRBD2 (6 bases). The CDR3 is 15 residues long. The germline V gene has CDR1 MNHEY and CDR2 SVGAGI. The ends were cut back, 6 bases at V and 5 bases at J, with 16 bases in the middle. This CDR3 reads CASRRATGGTGELFF. Written as DNA, the CDR3 is TGTGCCAGCAGGAGGGCGACCGGGGGAACCGGGGAGCTGTTTTTT.

V and J are TRBV6-2 or TRBV6-3 and TRBJ2-5, with unresolved D. The germline CDR1 and CDR2 sequences are MNHEY and SVGEGT. The V end lost 2 bases, the J end lost 2 bases, and 9 bases lay between the germline ends. The CDR3 is 14 residues long. The CDR3 is CASSYSGGQETQYF. Written as DNA, the CDR3 is TGTGCCAGCAGTTACAGTGGCGGACAAGAGACCCAGTACTTC.

J is TRBJ2-1 and V is TRBV6-5; a possible D gene is TRBD2 (6 bases). Germline CDR1 MNHEY, CDR2 SVGAGI. The V end lost 0 bases, the J end lost 0 bases, and 6 bases lay between the germline ends. The CDR3 is 15 residues long. This CDR3 is CASSYSGGSYNEQFF. DNA of the CDR3: TGTGCCAGCAGTTACTCGGGGGGCTCCTACAATGAGCAGTTCTTC.

This clone was counted a single time. The chain uses TRBV29-1 and TRBJ1-4, with D perhaps TRBD1 (5 bases). V was pared by 4 bases and J by 7 bases, with 13 bases between. This CDR3 has 13 amino acids. Germline CDR1 and CDR2: SQVTM and ANQGSEA. CDR3: CSVGTYISEKLFF. The CDR3 bases are TGCAGCGTTGGGACATACATCAGTGAAAAACTGTTTTTT.

V gene TRBV4-1 combines with J gene TRBJ2-7, with TRBD2 matching over 7 bases. The germline V gene encodes CDR1 MGHRA and CDR2 YSYEKL. Trimming at V came to 3 bases and at J to 5 bases, leaving 16 bases not matched to a gene. This CDR3 region has 17 residues. The CDR3 region has the DNA TGCGCCAGCAGCCATCCATCGGGGGGTGGAAAGTTTGACGAGCAGTACTTC. Residues: CASSHPSGGGKFDEQYF.

V and J are TRBV12-2 and TRBJ2-7; the tabulated D call, TRBD2, remains unverified against the DNA. TRBV12-2 is termed a pseudogene. The CDR3 is 13 amino acids. The CDR3 region has the DNA TGTGCAAGTCGCAGAGGGACTTACTACGAGCAGTACTTC. Its protein product is CASRRGTYYEQYF.

This chain uses TRBV3-1 (or the pseudogene TRBV3-2) with TRBJ2-1; 7 bases are a match to TRBD2. CDR1 is LGHDT and CDR2 is YNNKEL in the germline V gene (reference sequence). V lost 3 bases to trimming and J lost 4 bases; unmatched junction nucleotides: 6. CDR3 length: 15 amino acids. CDR3 sequence: CASSQRTRRYNEQFF. CDR3 sequence (DNA): TGTGCCAGCAGCCAGAGGACTAGACGTTACAATGAGCAGTTCTTC.

This chain's CDR3 is CASSLGGTQGGYTF. The CDR3 DNA reads as TGTGCCAGCAGCTTAGGTGGCACCCAGGGAGGCTACACCTTC. The chain combines TRBV7-6 with TRBJ1-2; a weak D match, TRBD1 (5 bases). The CDR3 is 14 residues long. Germline V gene lookup returns CDR1 SGHVS and CDR2 FNYEAQ. V lost 1 base to trimming and J lost 8 bases, with 14 bases between them.

This clone appeared a single time. V is TRBV10-1 and J is TRBJ2-3, with D possibly matching TRBD1 (6 bases). Germline V gene data show CDR1 as WNHNN and CDR2 as SYGVQD (reference sequence). This CDR3 has 16 residues. Trimming took off 3 bases at V and 6 bases at J, with 19 bases between the two ends. CDR3 DNA sequence: TGCGCCAGCAGTGATGGTCCGGGCCCAACAGGGGATACGCAGTATTTT. Amino acid sequence: CASSDGPGPTGDTQYF.

This clone was detected only once. The missing conserved phenylalanine or tryptophan at the end of this CDR3 makes a read error likely. No DNA is shown, since the ends of the CDR3 on it are uncertain; the CDR3 is the one TCRdb lists. This chain joins TRBV30 and TRBJ2-7; the table names TRBD1, a call not compared with the DNA. From its first to its last residue, the CDR3 has 11 amino acids. In germline, CDR1 is GTSNPN, CDR2 SVGIG (reference sequence). The CDR3 loop is CAWSVRGTGGI.

V and J are TRBV11-2 and TRBJ2-7; 7 bases align to TRBD2. CDR3 length: 15 residues. The junction had 9 bases not matched to a gene; V was cut back by 5 bases and J by 2 bases. Germline loops: CDR1 SGHAT, CDR2 FQNNGV. Here the CDR3 reads CASSRTRGETYEQYF. The DNA of the CDR3 is TGTGCCAGCAGCCGGACCCGGGGGGAAACCTACGAGCAGTACTTC.

The gene calls are TRBV6-5 and TRBJ1-1; D possibly corresponds to TRBD1 (5 bases). V was pared by 6 bases and J by 5 bases, with 10 bases between. Per germline, CDR1 MNHEY and CDR2 SVGAGI. This CDR3 region has 12 residues. The CDR3 DNA follows: TGTGCCAGCAGGGGACTGGGTACTGAAGCTTTCTTT. This codes for CASRGLGTEAFF.

This rearrangement joins TRBV19 to TRBJ2-1, with D tentatively TRBD2 (5 bases). Germline V gene lookup returns CDR1 LNHDA and CDR2 SQIVND (reference sequence). V shed 7 bases and J shed 4 bases, with 14 bases lying between them. The CDR3 consists of 14 residues. CDR3 coding DNA: TGTGCCAGTAATAGCCTAGCAGCATACAATGAGCAGTTCTTC. It yields the protein CASNSLAAYNEQFF.

The genes are TRBV13 and TRBJ2-3, with a weak D call TRBD2 (5 bases). V lost 6 bases and J lost 2, with 12 bases in between. The germline V gene encodes CDR1 PRHDT and CDR2 FYEKMQ (reference sequence). This CDR3 is built from 14 residues. CDR3 DNA sequence: TGTGCCAGCAGACATAGCGAACACACAGATACGCAGTATTTT. It specifies CASRHSEHTDTQYF.

The chain carries TRBV7-9 and TRBJ1-2; a possible D gene is TRBD1 (5 bases). Germline CDR1 SEHNR, CDR2 FQNEAQ (reference sequence). The CDR3 is 16 residues long. V gave up 8 bases and J gave up 0 bases, with 19 bases separating them. The CDR3 nucleotides read TGTGCCAGCGATAACTCCGGCGGGGCGGCTAACTATGGCTACACCTTC. Translation: CASDNSGGAANYGYTF.